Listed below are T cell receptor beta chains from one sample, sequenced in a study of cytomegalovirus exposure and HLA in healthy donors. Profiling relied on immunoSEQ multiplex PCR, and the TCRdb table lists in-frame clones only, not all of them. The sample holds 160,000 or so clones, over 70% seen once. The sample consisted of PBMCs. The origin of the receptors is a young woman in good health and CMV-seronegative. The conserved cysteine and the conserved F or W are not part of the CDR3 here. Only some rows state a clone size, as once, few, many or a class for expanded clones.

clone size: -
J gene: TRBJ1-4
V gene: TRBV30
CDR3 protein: AWSVQGAEKLF

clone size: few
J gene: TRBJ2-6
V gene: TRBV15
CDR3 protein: ATSNPGRSGANVLT

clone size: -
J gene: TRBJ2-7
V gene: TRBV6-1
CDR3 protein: ASSDTGGLYEQY

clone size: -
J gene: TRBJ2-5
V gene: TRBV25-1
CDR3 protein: ASSEWVEGGETQY

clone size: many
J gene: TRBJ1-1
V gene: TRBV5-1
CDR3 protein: ASSLSGTGTEAF

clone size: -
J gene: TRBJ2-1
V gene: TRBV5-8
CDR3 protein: ASSLVRTSVGEQF

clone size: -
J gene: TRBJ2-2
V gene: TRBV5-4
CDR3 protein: ASSLPGQSTGELF

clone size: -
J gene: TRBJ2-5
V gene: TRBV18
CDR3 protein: ASSPTGVETQY

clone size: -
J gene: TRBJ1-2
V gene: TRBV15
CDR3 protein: ATSRDNRGVDGYT

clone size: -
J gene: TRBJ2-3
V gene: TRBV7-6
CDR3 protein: ASSLGRGALTQY

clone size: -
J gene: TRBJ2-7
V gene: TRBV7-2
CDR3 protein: ASSGQGLAGGYEQY

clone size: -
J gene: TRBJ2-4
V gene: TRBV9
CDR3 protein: ASSPLQGARMDIQY

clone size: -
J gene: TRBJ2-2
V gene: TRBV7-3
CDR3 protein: ASSSDTGELF

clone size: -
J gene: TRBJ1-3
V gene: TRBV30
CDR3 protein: AWSSLPSGNTIY

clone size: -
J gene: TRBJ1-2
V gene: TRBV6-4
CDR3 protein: ASSPDTNYGYT

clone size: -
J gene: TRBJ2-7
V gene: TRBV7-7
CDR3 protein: ASSFDRGYEQY

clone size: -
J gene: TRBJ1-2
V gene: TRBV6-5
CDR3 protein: ASSPFTGAYGYT

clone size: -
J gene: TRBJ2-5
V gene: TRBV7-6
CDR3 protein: ASSSISGGQETQY

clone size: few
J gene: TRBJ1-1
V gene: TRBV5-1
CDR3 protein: ASSPGGGTATEAF

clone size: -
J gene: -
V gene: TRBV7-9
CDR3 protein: ASSLDRPNTGELF

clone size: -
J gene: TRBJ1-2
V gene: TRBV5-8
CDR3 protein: ASSLAGRGLYGYT

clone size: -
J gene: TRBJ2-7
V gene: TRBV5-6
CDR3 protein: ASSTGQAAYEQY

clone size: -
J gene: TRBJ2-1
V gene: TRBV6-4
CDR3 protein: ASSMTSGAGNEQF

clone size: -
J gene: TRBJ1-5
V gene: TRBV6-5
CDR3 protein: ASSYSPYSNQPQH

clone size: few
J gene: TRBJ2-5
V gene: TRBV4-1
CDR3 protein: ASSQGMAGGETQY

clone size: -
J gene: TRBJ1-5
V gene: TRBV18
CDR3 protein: ASSSGGLNQPQH

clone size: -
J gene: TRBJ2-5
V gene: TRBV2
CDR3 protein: ASSGLLAGGPGETQY

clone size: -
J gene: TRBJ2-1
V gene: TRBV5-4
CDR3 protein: ASSFLGGEQF

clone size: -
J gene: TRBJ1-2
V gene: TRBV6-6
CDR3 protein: ASMIGTGDGYT

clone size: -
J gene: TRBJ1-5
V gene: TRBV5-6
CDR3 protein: ASSHATFGQGNQPQH

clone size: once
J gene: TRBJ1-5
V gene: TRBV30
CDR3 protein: AWESDSNQPQH

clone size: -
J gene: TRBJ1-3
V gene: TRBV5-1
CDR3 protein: ASSPGGGPGYGNTIY

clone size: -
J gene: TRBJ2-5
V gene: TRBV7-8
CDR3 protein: ASSLVAHQETQY

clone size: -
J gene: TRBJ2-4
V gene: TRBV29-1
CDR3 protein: SIRRGSGGATNSQY

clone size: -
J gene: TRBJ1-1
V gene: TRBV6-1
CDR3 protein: ASSEDRTYTEAF

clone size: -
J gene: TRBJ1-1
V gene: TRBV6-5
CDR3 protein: ASRPGGGRGTEAF

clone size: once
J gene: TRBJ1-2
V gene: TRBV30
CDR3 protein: AWSKTGRGYT

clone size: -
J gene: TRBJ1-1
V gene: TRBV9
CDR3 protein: ASSVTANTEAF

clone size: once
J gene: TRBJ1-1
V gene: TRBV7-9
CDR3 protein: ASDRWGSMNTEAF

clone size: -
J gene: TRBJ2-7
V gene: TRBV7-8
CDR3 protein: ASSSPMDRGIGEQY

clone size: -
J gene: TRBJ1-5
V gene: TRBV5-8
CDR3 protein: ASSPMRPQH

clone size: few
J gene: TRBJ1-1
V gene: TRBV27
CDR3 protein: ASSSRARTEAF

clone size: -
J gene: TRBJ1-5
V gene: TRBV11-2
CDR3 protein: ASSSGGSGQPQH

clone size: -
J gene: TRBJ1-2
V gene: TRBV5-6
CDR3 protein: ASSFPENYGCT

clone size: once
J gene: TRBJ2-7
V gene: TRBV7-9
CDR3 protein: ASSSGVGHYEQY

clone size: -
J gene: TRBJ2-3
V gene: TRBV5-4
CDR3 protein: ASSLKAGGRADTQY

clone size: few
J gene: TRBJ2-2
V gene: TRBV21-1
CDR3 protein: ASSKENRLLSGELF

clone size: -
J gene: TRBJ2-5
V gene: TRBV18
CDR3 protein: ASSPGTSGEETQY

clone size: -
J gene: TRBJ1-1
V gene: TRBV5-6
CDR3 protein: ASSGQGGPEAF

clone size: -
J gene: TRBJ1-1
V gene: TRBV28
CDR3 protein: ASSLSGMNTEAF